This T cell receptor beta chain is from a study of T cell repertoires in cytomegalovirus infection. At the level of the study: Public TCR beta signatures indicated both CMV infection and matching HLA type.

There are 12 residues in the CDR3. Trimming left V 5 bases short and J 7 bases short, with 9 bases between. Overall study findings and caveats: HLA-C-restricted, CMV-specific TCR beta clonotypes were dominant ex vivo. There were carriers of CMV plus the relevant HLA, and cumulative public TCR beta family frequency identified them.

This clonotype was seen only a few times. Its antigen is currently unknown. TCRdb reprocessed the reads with MiXCR, giving one entry per CDR3 protein. The profile covers fewer than 400,000 distinct CDR3 sequences, with 15% to 20% appearing a single time and around 10% taken by the ten largest. Sample: PBMCs. The TCR sequence derives from a human donor in good health (CMV status not recorded). Some clones in this sample may be carry-over from other donors' samples. The chain joins TRBV12-3 or TRBV12-4 to TRBJ1-5; a possible D gene is TRBD1 (5 bases). The CDR3 bases are TGTGCCAGCAGTCAAGACAGCCAGCCCCAGCATTTT. Its protein is CASSQDSQPQHF.